These 11 T cell receptor beta chains came from one sample sequenced in a study of regulatory and conventional T cells in RAG deficiency. The repertoire was sequenced with immunoSEQ multiplex PCR; TCRdb's copy has only in-frame clones and lacks some. The table records some 7,300 clones, around 80% of them present only once. The data were also submitted as part of a second study, on regulatory T cells. In that study: The primer mix had 52 TRBV and 13 TRBJ primers.

The sequencing input was CD8+ T cells sorted from blood. These receptors all come from a human donor in good health.

This sequence joins TRBV5-1 and TRBJ1-1; D remains ambiguous. Trimming took 5 bases from V and 4 from J, leaving 18 bases between them. Looked up from germline, CDR1 is SGHRS and CDR2 is YFSETQ. The CDR3 has 15 amino acids. CDR3 DNA: TGCGCCAGCAGAAGCTTGGGTAGGGTTGGCACTGAAGCTTTCTTT. Translating gives CASRSLGRVGTEAFF.

The V gene is TRBV6-5, the J gene TRBJ2-7; D might be TRBD1 (5 bases). Trimming left V 2 bases short and J 1 base short, with 9 bases between. Germline V gene lookup returns CDR1 MNHEY and CDR2 SVGAGI. The CDR3 runs 14 residues. CDR3 DNA: TGTGCCAGCAGTTACACTGCAGGGTCCTACGAGCAGTACTTC. Its translation: CASSYTAGSYEQYF.

V is TRBV10-1 and J is TRBJ1-2; D uncertain. The germline gives CDR1 WNHNN, CDR2 SYGVQD (reference sequence). The ends were cut back, 5 bases at V and 4 bases at J, with 20 bases in the middle. There are 16 residues in the CDR3. The CDR3 loop is CASSFFSSRKTYGYTF. CDR3 nucleotide sequence: TGCGCCAGCAGTTTCTTTTCATCGCGAAAGACCTATGGCTACACCTTC.

The chain employs TRBV5-6 and TRBJ1-1; D is undetermined. Germline-derived CDR1 and CDR2 are SGHDT and YYEEEE. The V and J ends lost 4 bases and 3 bases respectively, with 16 bases between them. The CDR3 has 15 residues. The CDR3 DNA follows: TGTGCCAGCAGCCCGGCGGGGATTTCCGACACTGAAGCTTTCTTT. It is translated as CASSPAGISDTEAFF.

This rearrangement joins TRBV10-3 to TRBJ2-1; 7 bases map to TRBD1. The CDR3 length is 14 residues. Germline V gene data show CDR1 as ENHRY and CDR2 as SYGVKD. V lost 3 bases, J lost 7 bases, and 6 bases stayed unmatched. CDR3 sequence (DNA): TGTGCCATCAGTGACCGGGACAGCGTAAATGAGCAGTTCTTC. Its protein is CAISDRDSVNEQFF.

The CDR3 nucleotides read TGTGCCAGCAGCCTGGGACAGAACACCGGGGAGCTGTTTTTT. It codes for CASSLGQNTGELFF. The chain is built from TRBV5-8 and TRBJ2-2, with D maybe TRBD1 (6 bases). CDR1 is SGHTS and CDR2 is YDEGEE in the germline V gene. Trimming took off 4 bases at V and 1 base at J, with 8 bases between the two ends. The CDR3 has 14 residues.

The chain combines TRBV6-1 with TRBJ1-2; a possible D gene is TRBD1 (6 bases). V was trimmed by 5 bases and J by 8 bases, leaving 9 bases between them. Germline assignment: CDR1 MNHNS and CDR2 SASEGT. The CDR3 runs 11 residues. DNA of the CDR3: TGTGCCAGCAGTCTAGGACAGGGCTACACCTTC. This encodes CASSLGQGYTF.

In this sample, this clone turned up once. CDR3 in DNA: TGTGCCAGCAGCCAAGATACGACTCCTAATGGCTACACCTTC. Its protein is CASSQDTTPNGYTF. This rearrangement joins TRBV14 to TRBJ1-2; no firm D call. Per germline, CDR1 SGHDN and CDR2 FVKESK. The V end lost 0 bases, the J end lost 6 bases, and 11 bases lay between the germline ends. The CDR3 loop spans 14 amino acids.

This chain links TRBV6-4 with TRBJ1-1; no definite D call. V was cut by 0 bases and J by 4 bases, with 6 bases left in between. Germline CDR1 is MRHNA and CDR2 is SNTAGT. The CDR3 covers 13 residues. In nucleotides, the CDR3 is TGTGCCAGCAGTGACTCTCCCCTCACTGAAGCTTTCTTT. As protein: CASSDSPLTEAFF.

The chain combines TRBV4-2 with TRBJ1-1; the D gene is possibly TRBD1 (6 bases). The CDR3 runs 16 residues. Germline V gene sequence: CDR1 LGHNA, CDR2 YNFKEQ. Trimming shortened V by 2 bases and J by 4 bases, and 17 bases separated the two germline ends. Written as DNA, the CDR3 is TGTGCCAGCAGCCAACAACCACAGGGCGGAGGCACTGAAGCTTTCTTT. Protein product: CASSQQPQGGGTEAFF.

The rearrangement joins TRBV5-6 to TRBJ2-5, with D perhaps TRBD1 (6 bases). Germline V gene lookup returns CDR1 SGHDT and CDR2 YYEEEE. CDR3 size: 14 residues. With 2 bases removed from V and 4 bases from J, the gap between germline ends came to 12 bases. The CDR3 DNA reads as TGTGCCAGCAGCTTAACAGGGTTCGGAGAGACCCAGTACTTC. The encoded protein is CASSLTGFGETQYF. The full variable domain, with the rest looked up from reference TRBV5-6 and TRBJ2-5, is DAGVTQSPTHLIKTRGQQVTLRCSPKSGHDTVSWYQQALGQGPQFIFQYYEEEERQRGNFPDRFSGHQFPNYSSELNVNALLLGDSALYLCASSLTGFGETQYFGPGTRLLVL.